Included here is one T cell receptor beta chain sequence, with context. This specimen comes from a study of beta chain features in type 1 diabetes. Reverse transcription of all isolated RNA meant that expressed TCRB transcripts were sequenced. Data came from immunoSEQ multiplex PCR; TCRdb stores just in-frame clones and leaves some out. Of more than 150,000 clones listed, over 8.5% are singletons. This TCR derives from a man aged 18-30 years in good health. The sequenced sample consisted of central memory CD4+ T cells from blood.

CDR3 sequence: CASSPRTSWKETQYF. The CDR3 bases are TGTGCCAGCAGCCCTAGGACTTCTTGGAAAGAGACCCAGTACTTC. The chain couples TRBV14 to TRBJ2-5, with D possibly TRBD2 on 5 matching bases. V lost 4 bases to trimming and J lost 3 bases, with 15 bases between them. The CDR3 totals 15 residues. Germline V lookup: CDR1 SGHDN, CDR2 FVKESK.